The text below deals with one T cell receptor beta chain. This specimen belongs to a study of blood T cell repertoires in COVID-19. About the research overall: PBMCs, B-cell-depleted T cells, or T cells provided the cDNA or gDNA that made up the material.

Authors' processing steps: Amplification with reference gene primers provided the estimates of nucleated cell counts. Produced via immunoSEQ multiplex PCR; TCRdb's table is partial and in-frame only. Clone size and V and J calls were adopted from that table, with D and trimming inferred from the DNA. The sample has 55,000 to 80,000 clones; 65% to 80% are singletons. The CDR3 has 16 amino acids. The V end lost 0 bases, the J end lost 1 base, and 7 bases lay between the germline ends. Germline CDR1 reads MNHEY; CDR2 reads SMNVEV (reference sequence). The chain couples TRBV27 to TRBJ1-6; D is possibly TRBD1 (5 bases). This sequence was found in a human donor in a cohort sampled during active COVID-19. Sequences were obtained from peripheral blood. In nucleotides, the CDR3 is TGTGCCAGCAGTTTATCCGGGGGTTCCTATAATTCACCCCTCCACTTT. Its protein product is CASSLSGGSYNSPLHF.